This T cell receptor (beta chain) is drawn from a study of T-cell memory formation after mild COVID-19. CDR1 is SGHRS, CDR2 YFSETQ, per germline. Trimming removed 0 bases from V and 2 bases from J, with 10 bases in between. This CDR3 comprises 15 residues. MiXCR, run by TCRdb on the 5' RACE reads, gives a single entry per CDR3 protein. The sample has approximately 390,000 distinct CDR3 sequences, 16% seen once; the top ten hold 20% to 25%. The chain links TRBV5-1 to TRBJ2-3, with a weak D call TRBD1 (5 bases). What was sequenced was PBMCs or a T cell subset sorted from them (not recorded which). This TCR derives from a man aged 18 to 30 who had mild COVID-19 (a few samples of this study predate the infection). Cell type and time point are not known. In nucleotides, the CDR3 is TGCGCCAGCAGCTTGGCGTGGACATACACAGATACGCAGTATTTT. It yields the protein CASSLAWTYTDTQYF.